Listed below are T cell receptor beta chains from one sample, sequenced in a study of cytotoxic CD8 clonotypes in ibrutinib-treated CLL. Produced via immunoSEQ multiplex PCR; TCRdb's table is partial and in-frame only. The sample contains 150,000 to 200,000 clones, approximately 91% of which appear only once. The sample here was PBMCs, taken at disease progression, from a patient treated with ibrutinib. These receptors were collected from a human donor with chronic lymphocytic leukemia. Both conserved end residues are part of each CDR3. A D gene is named only where the DNA matches it firmly. Some rows have no size entry. The others give once, few or many, or a class for an expanded clone.

V	D	size	J	DNA	CDR3
TRBV5-5	TRBD2	few	TRBJ2-7	TGTGCCAGCAGCTCATTAGCGGGAGGGTACGAGCAGTACTTC	CASSSLAGGYEQYF
TRBV4-2	TRBD2	once	TRBJ2-7	TGTGCCAGCAGCCAGTCCAGACTAGCGGAGGCCTACGAGCAGTACTTC	CASSQSRLAEAYEQYF
TRBV19	TRBD2	once	TRBJ2-7	TGTGCCAGTAGTATCCGGGGGGGGTACGAGCAGTACTTC	CASSIRGGYEQYF
TRBV5-6	-	-	TRBJ1-2	TGTGCCAGCAGCTTGTGGGAGCCTCAGGGATTCAACTATGGCTACACCTTC	CASSLWEPQGFNYGYTF
TRBV7-9	-	-	TRBJ1-5	TGTGCCAGCAGCTTAGGGGGGAATAGCAATCAGCCCCAGCATTTT	CASSLGGNSNQPQHF
TRBV28	-	once	TRBJ2-5	TGTGCCAGCAATGGCTGGGTAACGGAGACCCAGTACTTC	CASNGWVTETQYF
TRBV19	TRBD2	-	TRBJ2-1	TGTGCCAGTAGTATAAAGCGGGGGATCTACAATGAGCAGTTCTTC	CASSIKRGIYNEQFF
TRBV29-1	-	-	TRBJ1-3	TGCAGCGCCCAAGCGGGGGCAGGAAACACCATATATTTT	CSAQAGAGNTIYF
TRBV30	-	-	TRBJ2-3	TGTGCCTGGAGTGTACAAGGGGCAGATACGCAGTATTTT	CAWSVQGADTQYF
TRBV2	-	-	TRBJ2-1	TGTGCCAGCATCAAAATGGGTGAGACAAGATACAATGAGCAGTTCTTC	CASIKMGETRYNEQFF
TRBV10-1	-	-	TRBJ1-5	TGCGCCAGCAGATGGACCGTCGTCAATCAGCCCCAGCATTTT	CASRWTVVNQPQHF
TRBV5-1	TRBD1	-	TRBJ1-4	TGCGCCAGCAGCTTGGGGGCAGGGGGAGGTGCTAATGAAAAACTGTTTTTT	CASSLGAGGGANEKLFF
TRBV7-8	TRBD1	-	TRBJ2-1	TGTGCCAGCAGCGGCGGGACGGGACAGGGCTTAGATGAGCAGTTCTTC	CASSGGTGQGLDEQFF
TRBV30	-	-	TRBJ2-7	TGTGCCTGGAGTGCCGGGGCCTACGAGCAGTACTTC	CAWSAGAYEQYF
TRBV10-3	-	-	TRBJ2-7	TGTGCCATCGGCCAGGGACCTGGATTCTACGAGCAGTACTTC	CAIGQGPGFYEQYF
TRBV5-5	TRBD2	-	TRBJ2-7	TGTGCCAGCAGCTTGGCTAGCGGGAGGGGAAGAGAGCAGTACTTC	CASSLASGRGREQYF
TRBV28	-	-	TRBJ1-2	TGTGCCACATCCGAACAGGCCATGATTGGCTACACCTTC	CATSEQAMIGYTF
TRBV21-1	-	-	TRBJ2-1	TGTGCCAGCAGCAAAGCATCCCGCGAGGAAAGCTCCTACAATGAGCAGTTCTTC	CASSKASREESSYNEQFF
TRBV7-2	-	-	TRBJ1-4	TGTGCCAGCAGCTTATTAGCTGTAGCTCACACAACTAATGAAAAACTGTTTTTT	CASSLLAVAHTTNEKLFF
TRBV11-2	TRBD1	-	TRBJ1-2	TGTGCCAGCAGCGCCGCCGGGACAGGGAACTATGGCTACACCTTC	CASSAAGTGNYGYTF
TRBV7-8	TRBD2	-	TRBJ2-1	TGTGCCAGCAGCCGGACTAGCGGGAGTCCCACCCCCTACAATGAGCAGTTCTTC	CASSRTSGSPTPYNEQFF
TRBV4-1	TRBD1	few	TRBJ1-5	TGCGCCAGCAGCCGACCGGGACAGACTAATCAGCCCCAGCATTTT	CASSRPGQTNQPQHF
TRBV9	-	-	TRBJ2-2	TGTGCCAGTACAGGGTCGGTCACCGGGGAGCTGTTTTTT	CASTGSVTGELFF
TRBV7-7	-	once	TRBJ2-7	TGTGCCAGCAGCTTATACGCTCGAGGGGCGCGGGGAAACCCGTCCGAGCAGTACTTC	CASSLYARGARGNPSEQYF
TRBV28	-	-	TRBJ2-7	TGTGCCAGCAGTTTATACCGCGGATCCCTAAACTACGAGCAGTACTTC	CASSLYRGSLNYEQYF
TRBV9	-	-	TRBJ1-1	TGTGCCAGCAGCGTAACTCAGTCATCTGAAGCTTTCTTT	CASSVTQSSEAFF
TRBV4-1	-	-	TRBJ1-5	TGCGCCAGCAGCCAAGATCACCCTTACAATCAGCCCCAGCATTTT	CASSQDHPYNQPQHF
TRBV5-1	-	-	TRBJ2-7	TGCGCCAGCAGCTTGGGTCAGGGTCTCTACGAGCAGTACTTC	CASSLGQGLYEQYF
TRBV6-5	-	-	TRBJ2-3	TGTGCCAGCAGGGGTAAAGATACGCAGTATTTT	CASRGKDTQYF
TRBV28	-	-	TRBJ2-3	TGTGCCAGCAGTTCACGCTCTTTGCGAAATACGCAGTATTTT	CASSSRSLRNTQYF
TRBV5-4	-	-	TRBJ1-4	TGTGCCAGCACCCTAGAACCGGGACGGCCCCGTGAAAAACTGTTTTTT	CASTLEPGRPREKLFF
TRBV7-2	-	-	TRBJ2-7	TGTGCCAGCAGTGGGTGGGTCGAGCAGTACTTC	CASSGWVEQYF
TRBV19	-	few	TRBJ1-5	TGTGCCAGTAGGGTCGGGTGGAATCAGCCCCAGCATTTT	CASRVGWNQPQHF
TRBV6-6	-	-	TRBJ2-3	TGTGCCAGCAGTTACTCGGCGGACCCCCGAGGAAATACGCAGTATTTT	CASSYSADPRGNTQYF
TRBV7-2	-	few	TRBJ1-1	TGTGCCAGCAGCTTAGTGGGCAGGAACACTGAAGCTTTCTTT	CASSLVGRNTEAFF
TRBV4-1	-	medium-sized	TRBJ2-4	TGCGCCAGCAGCCAAGACCCGGCCTCCAAAAACATTCAGTACTTC	CASSQDPASKNIQYF
TRBV19	TRBD2	-	TRBJ2-2	TGTGCCAGTAGTATAGGGGCTAGCGGGAGGGCTAACGGGGAGCTGTTTTTT	CASSIGASGRANGELFF
TRBV5-1	TRBD1	-	TRBJ1-1	TGCGCCAGCAGCTTTCCCGGGACAGCTAACACTGAAGCTTTCTTT	CASSFPGTANTEAFF
TRBV7-9	TRBD1	few	TRBJ1-2	TGTGCCAGCAGCTTATACAGGGACAGGGCTAACTATGGCTACACCTTC	CASSLYRDRANYGYTF
TRBV2	-	-	TRBJ1-1	TGTGCCAGCGGGGGCACTGAAGCTTTCTTT	CASGGTEAFF
TRBV30	-	few	TRBJ1-5	TGTGCCTGGAGTGTTCAGGTGGGGCCCCAGCATTTT	CAWSVQVGPQHF
TRBV9	TRBD2	-	TRBJ2-7	TGTGCCAGCAGCGTAGGACTAGCGGGAACCGAGCAGTACTTC	CASSVGLAGTEQYF
TRBV5-1	TRBD1	-	TRBJ1-1	TGCGCCAGCAGCTTGGCCCGGCGACAGGGGGGCACTGAAGCTTTCTTT	CASSLARRQGGTEAFF
TRBV4-2	-	-	TRBJ2-3	TGTGCCAGCAGCCAAGATATGGCCGGCGATACGCAGTATTTT	CASSQDMAGDTQYF
TRBV6-1	-	-	TRBJ2-1	TGTGCCAGCCGCAGCGATACCACCTACAATGAGCAGTTCTTC	CASRSDTTYNEQFF